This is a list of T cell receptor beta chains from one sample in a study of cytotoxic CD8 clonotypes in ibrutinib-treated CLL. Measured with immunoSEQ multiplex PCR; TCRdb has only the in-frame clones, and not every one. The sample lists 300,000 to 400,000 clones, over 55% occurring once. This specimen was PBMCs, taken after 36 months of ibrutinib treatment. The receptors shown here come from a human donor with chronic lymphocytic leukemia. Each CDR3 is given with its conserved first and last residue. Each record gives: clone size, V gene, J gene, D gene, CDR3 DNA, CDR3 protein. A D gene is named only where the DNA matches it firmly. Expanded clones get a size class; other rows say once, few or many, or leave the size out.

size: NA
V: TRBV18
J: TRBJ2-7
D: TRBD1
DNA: TGTGCCAGCTCACAAAGACAGGGATCCACCTACGAGCAGTACTTC
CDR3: CASSQRQGSTYEQYF

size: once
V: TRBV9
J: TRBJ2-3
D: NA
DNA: TGTGCCAGCAGCGTAACGGGAAGCACAGATACGCAGTATTTT
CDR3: CASSVTGSTDTQYF

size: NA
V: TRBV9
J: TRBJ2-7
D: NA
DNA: TGTGCCAGCAGCGTAGCGGGCTATCTGCCCCCCTACGAGCAGTACTTC
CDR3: CASSVAGYLPPYEQYF

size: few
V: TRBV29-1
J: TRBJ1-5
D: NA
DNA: TGCAGCGTCCGACTTGGGTGGGATCAGCCCCAGCATTTT
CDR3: CSVRLGWDQPQHF

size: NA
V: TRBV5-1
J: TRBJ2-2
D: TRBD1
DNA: TGCGCCAGCAGCACGACAGGGGGTAGTACCGGGGAGCTGTTTTTT
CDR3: CASSTTGGSTGELFF

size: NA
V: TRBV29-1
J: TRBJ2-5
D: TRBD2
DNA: TGCAGCGTTGAGACTAGCGGGCCGGGGACCCAGTACTTC
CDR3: CSVETSGPGTQYF

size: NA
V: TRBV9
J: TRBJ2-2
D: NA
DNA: TGTGCCAGCAGCGTGAACACCGGGGAGCTGTTTTTT
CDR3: CASSVNTGELFF

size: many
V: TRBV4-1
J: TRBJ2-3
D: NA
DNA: TGCGCCAGCAGCCAAGTGACGAGTGCAGATACGCAGTATTTT
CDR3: CASSQVTSADTQYF

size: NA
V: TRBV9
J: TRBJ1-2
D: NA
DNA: TGTGCCAGCAGCGCGGGCAGGGGAGAATATGGCTACACCTTC
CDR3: CASSAGRGEYGYTF

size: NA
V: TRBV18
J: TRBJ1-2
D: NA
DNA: TGTGCCAGCTCACCATGGGGGACGGATTTCTATGGCTACACCTTC
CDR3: CASSPWGTDFYGYTF

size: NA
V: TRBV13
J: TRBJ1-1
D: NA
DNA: TGTGCCAGCAGCTTAGGCCTTTGGGGGGAGCCGAACACTGAAGCTTTCTTT
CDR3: CASSLGLWGEPNTEAFF

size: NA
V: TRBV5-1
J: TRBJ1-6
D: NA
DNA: TGCGCCAGCAGCTTCCCGTCGACAGAGGCACTAAGCTCCTATAATTCACCCCTCCACTTT
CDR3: CASSFPSTEALSSYNSPLHF

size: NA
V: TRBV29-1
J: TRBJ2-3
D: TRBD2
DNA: TGCAGCGTTGCCCGGAGGCTAGCGGGAGCAGATACGCAGTATTTT
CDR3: CSVARRLAGADTQYF

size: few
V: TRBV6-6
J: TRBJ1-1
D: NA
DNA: TGTGCCAGCAGTGGCCGAGGGCGGACTGAAGCTTTCTTT
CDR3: CASSGRGRTEAFF